One sample yielded the 9 T cell receptor beta chains listed below, sequenced in a study of T cell responses to AZD1222 COVID-19 vaccine. Profiling relied on immunoSEQ multiplex PCR, and the TCRdb table lists in-frame clones only, not all of them. The sample records about 180,000 clones, 90% to 95% being singletons. The source material was peripheral blood, sampled 28 days after the second dose of the MenACWY control vaccine. All receptors come from an adult who received the MenACWY meningococcal vaccine as a control.

The V call is TRBV15, the J call TRBJ2-3, with 9 bases aligning to TRBD2. The CDR3 is 16 residues long. Trimming at V came to 7 bases and at J to 6 bases, leaving 14 bases not matched to a gene. Looked up from germline, CDR1 is LNHNV and CDR2 is YYDKDF (reference sequence). The chain's CDR3 is CATTQGRGGITDTQYF. The CDR3 DNA sequence: TGTGCCACCACCCAGGGGCGGGGGGGAATAACGGATACGCAGTATTTT.

V and J are TRBV18 and TRBJ2-2; D unresolved. V lost 3 bases, J lost 0 bases, and 11 bases lay in between. CDR3 length: 16 residues. The germline V gene has CDR1 KGHSH and CDR2 LQKENI. Here the CDR3 DNA reads TGTGCCAGCTCACCCGGGCCGCGGACGAACACCGGGGAGCTGTTTTTT. It is translated as CASSPGPRTNTGELFF.

The chain combines TRBV10-3 with TRBJ1-2; D is unresolved. The CDR3 is 15 residues long. Germline values: CDR1 ENHRY, CDR2 SYGVKD. V dropped 3 bases and J dropped 6 bases, with 17 bases sitting between them. The CDR3 coding sequence is TGTGCCATCAGTGATTCCTGGACCAAAGGCCATGGCTACACCTTC. Its translation: CAISDSWTKGHGYTF.

The chain links TRBV19 to TRBJ2-1; 8 bases fit TRBD2. Trimming removed 11 bases from V and 3 bases from J; junction bases left unmatched: 12. The CDR3 is 15 residues long. The germline gives CDR1 LNHDA, CDR2 SQIVND (reference sequence). CDR3: CASNRAGALYNEQFF. DNA for the CDR3: TGTGCCTCTAACCGAGCGGGGGCCCTCTACAATGAGCAGTTCTTC.

The V gene is TRBV5-6, the J gene TRBJ1-1; D may be TRBD1 (5 bases). The CDR3 is 15 amino acids. CDR1 is SGHDT, CDR2 YYEEEE, per germline. Between the trimmed V and J ends, which lost 4 bases and 1 base, there was a span of 14 bases. The CDR3 here is CASSLQAQGNTEAFF. The CDR3 nucleotides are TGTGCCAGCAGCCTACAGGCTCAGGGGAACACTGAAGCTTTCTTT.

The V gene is TRBV27, the J gene TRBJ1-6; D is undetermined. Germline CDR1 is MNHEY and CDR2 is SMNVEV (reference sequence). The CDR3 runs 15 residues. Trimming pared 3 bases from V and 2 bases from J, leaving 8 bases between. CDR3 region: CASSFSGTYNSPLHF. CDR3 nucleotides: TGTGCCAGCAGTTTCTCCGGGACCTATAATTCACCCCTCCACTTT.

The chain uses TRBV5-6 and TRBJ1-6; 7 positions match TRBD1. CDR1 is SGHDT and CDR2 is YYEEEE in the germline V gene. V gave up 0 bases and J gave up 10 bases; unmatched junction bases: 4. There are 14 residues in the CDR3. The CDR3 DNA is TGTGCCAGCAGCTTGGGACAGGGTGTCTCACCCCTCCACTTT. The encoded protein is CASSLGQGVSPLHF.

V is TRBV6-1 and J is TRBJ2-4; perhaps TRBD1 as D (5 bases). Trimming pared 4 bases from V and 0 bases from J, leaving 13 bases between. This CDR3 spans 16 amino acids. CDR1 is MNHNS and CDR2 is SASEGT in the germline V gene. The CDR3 nucleotides read TGTGCCAGCAGTGTAGGGGTGAATCTAGCCAAAAACATTCAGTACTTC. This translates into CASSVGVNLAKNIQYF.

This clone was counted a single time. J is TRBJ2-3 and V is TRBV5-1; D unclear. The CDR3 runs 13 residues. V was shortened by 4 bases and J by 3 bases, with 9 bases between the two germline ends. Germline V gene sequence: CDR1 SGHRS, CDR2 YFSETQ. The CDR3 region is CASSRSETDTQYF. The CDR3 DNA reads TGCGCCAGCAGCCGGAGCGAAACAGATACGCAGTATTTT. Supplemented by reference TRBV5-1 and TRBJ2-3, the full variable domain reads KAGVTQTPRYLIKTRGQQVTLSCSPISGHRSVSWYQQTPGQGLQFLFEYFSETQRNKGNFPGRFSGRQFSNSRSEMNVSTLELGDSALYLCASSRSETDTQYFGPGTRLTVL.